This T cell receptor (beta chain) was identified during a study of tissue T cells after allogeneic stem cell transplantation. The study's findings and limits: Anatomically similar tissues had similar TCR repertoires within each patient.

On this clone: Its matching antigen is unknown. Mouse gene names and germline throughout. The sequence runs out 1 residue before the end of the CDR3; the remainder is reconstructed from the germline J gene. Distinct nucleotide sequences in the sample also encode this CDR3.

Looked up from germline, CDR1 is LGHNA and CDR2 is YNLKQL (reference sequence). This CDR3 has 14 amino acids. The ends were cut back, 0 bases at V and 0 bases at J, with 5 bases in the middle. Produced via immunoSEQ multiplex PCR; TCRdb's table is partial and in-frame only. Of 7,000 or so clones listed, around 68% were seen once; the top ten hold roughly 0.83%. The source is a female BALB/c mouse in good health. This strain's MHC haplotype is H2-d. The chain links TRBV5 to TRBJ1-1; D not resolved. Sequencing was performed on blood. The DNA read from the CDR3 is TGTGCCAGCAGCCAAGATCGGGCAAACACAGAAGTCTTC. It translates to CASSQDRANTEVF. The entire CDR3 sequence reads CASSQDRANTEVFF.